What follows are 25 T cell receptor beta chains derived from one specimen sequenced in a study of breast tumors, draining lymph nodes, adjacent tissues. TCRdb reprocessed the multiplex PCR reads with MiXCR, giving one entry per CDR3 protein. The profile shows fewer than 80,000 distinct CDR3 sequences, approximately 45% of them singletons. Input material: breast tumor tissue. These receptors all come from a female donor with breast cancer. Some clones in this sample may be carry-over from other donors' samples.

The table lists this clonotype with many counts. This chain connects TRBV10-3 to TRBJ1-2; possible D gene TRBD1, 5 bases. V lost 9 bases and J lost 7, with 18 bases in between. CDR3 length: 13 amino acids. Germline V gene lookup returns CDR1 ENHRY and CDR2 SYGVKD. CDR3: CAISRDSKGGYTF. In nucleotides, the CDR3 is TGTGCCATTAGCCGGGACTCGAAGGGTGGCTACACCTTC.

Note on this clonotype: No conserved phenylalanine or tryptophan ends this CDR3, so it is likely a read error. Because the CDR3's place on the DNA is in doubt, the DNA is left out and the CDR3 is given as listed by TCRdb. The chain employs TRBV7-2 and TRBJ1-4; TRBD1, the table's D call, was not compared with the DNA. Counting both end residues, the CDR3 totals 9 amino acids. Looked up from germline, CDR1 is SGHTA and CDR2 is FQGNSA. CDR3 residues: CASSLVGRV.

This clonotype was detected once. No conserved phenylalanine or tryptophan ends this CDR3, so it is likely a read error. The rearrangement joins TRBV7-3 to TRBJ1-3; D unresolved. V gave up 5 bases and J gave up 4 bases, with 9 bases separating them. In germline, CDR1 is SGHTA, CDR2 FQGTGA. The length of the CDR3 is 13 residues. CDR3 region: CASSPSGGNTIYL. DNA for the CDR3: TGTGCCAGCAGCCCATCTGGAGGAAACACCATATATCTT.

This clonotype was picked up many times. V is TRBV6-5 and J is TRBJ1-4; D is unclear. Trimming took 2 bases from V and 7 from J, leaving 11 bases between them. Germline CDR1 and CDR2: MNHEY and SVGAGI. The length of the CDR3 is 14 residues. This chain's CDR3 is CASSYSNFGEKLFF. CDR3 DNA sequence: TGTGCCAGCAGTTACAGCAATTTCGGTGAAAAACTGTTTTTT.

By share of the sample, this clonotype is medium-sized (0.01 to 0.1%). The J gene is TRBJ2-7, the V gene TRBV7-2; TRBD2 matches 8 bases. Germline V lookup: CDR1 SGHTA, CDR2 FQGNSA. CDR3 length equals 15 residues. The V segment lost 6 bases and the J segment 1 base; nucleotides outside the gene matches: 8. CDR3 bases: TGTGCCAGCAGGCCACAACTAGCGGAGTCCTACGAGCAGTACTTC. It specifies CASRPQLAESYEQYF.

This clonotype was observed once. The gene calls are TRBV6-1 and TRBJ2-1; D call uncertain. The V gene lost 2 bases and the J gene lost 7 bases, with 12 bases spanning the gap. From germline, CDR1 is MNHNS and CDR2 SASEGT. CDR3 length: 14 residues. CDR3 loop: CASSETQGPNEQFF. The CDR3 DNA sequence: TGTGCCAGCAGTGAAACCCAAGGGCCTAATGAGCAGTTCTTC.

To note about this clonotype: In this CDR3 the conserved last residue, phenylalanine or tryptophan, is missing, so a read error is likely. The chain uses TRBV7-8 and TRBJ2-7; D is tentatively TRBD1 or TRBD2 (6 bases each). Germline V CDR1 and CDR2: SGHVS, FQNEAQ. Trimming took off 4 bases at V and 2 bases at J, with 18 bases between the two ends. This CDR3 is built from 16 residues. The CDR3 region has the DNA TGTGCCAGCAGCTCGCCTTACCGGGGGCCGACCTACGAGCAGTACCTC. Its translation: CASSSPYRGPTYEQYL.

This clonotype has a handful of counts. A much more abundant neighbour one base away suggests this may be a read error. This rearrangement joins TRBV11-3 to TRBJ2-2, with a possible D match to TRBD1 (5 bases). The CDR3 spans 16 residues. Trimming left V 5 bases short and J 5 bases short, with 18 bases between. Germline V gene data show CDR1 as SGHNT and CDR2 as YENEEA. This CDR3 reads CASSPLGVTVTGELFF. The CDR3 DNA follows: TGTGCCAGCAGCCCCTTGGGTGTGACAGTTACCGGGGAGCTGTTTTTT.

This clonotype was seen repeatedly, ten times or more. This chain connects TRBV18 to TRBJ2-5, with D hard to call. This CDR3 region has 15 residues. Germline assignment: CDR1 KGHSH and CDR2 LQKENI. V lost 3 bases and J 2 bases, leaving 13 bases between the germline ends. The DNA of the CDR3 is TGTGCCAGCTCACCCCTCGGGTTCGCGCAAGAGACCCAGTACTTC. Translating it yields CASSPLGFAQETQYF.

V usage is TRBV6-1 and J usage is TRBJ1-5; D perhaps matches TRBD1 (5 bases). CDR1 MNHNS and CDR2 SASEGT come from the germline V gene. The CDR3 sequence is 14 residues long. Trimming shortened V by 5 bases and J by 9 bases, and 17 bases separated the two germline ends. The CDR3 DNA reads TGTGCCAGCAGTCATTTAGGGGTAGGACCGCCCCAGCATTTT. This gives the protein CASSHLGVGPPQHF.

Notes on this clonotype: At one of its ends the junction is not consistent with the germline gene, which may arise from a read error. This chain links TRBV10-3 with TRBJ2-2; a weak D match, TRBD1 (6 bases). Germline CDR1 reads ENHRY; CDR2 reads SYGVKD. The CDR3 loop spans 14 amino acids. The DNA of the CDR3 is TGTGCCATCAAGGGACAACGGAACACTGGGGAGCTGTTTTTT. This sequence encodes CAIKGQRNTGELFF.

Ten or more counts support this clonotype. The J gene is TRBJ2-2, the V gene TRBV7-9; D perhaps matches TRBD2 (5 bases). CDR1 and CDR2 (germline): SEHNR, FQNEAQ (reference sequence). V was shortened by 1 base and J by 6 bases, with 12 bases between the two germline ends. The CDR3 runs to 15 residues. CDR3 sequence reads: CASSLVSGIPGELFF. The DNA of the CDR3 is TGTGCCAGCAGCTTAGTGTCCGGGATCCCCGGGGAGCTGTTTTTT.

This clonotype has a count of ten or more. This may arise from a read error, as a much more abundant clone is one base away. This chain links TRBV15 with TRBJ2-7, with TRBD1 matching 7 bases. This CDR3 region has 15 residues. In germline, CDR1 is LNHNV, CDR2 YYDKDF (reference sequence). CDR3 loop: CTTSRDKGQSYEQYF. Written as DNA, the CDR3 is TGTACCACCAGCAGAGATAAGGGACAGTCCTACGAGCAGTACTTC.

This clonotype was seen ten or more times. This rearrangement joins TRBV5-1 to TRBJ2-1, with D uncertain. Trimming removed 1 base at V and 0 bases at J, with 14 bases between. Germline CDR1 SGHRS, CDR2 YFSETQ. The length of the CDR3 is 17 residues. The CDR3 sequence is CASSLLLDRSSYNEQFF. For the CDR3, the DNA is TGCGCCAGCAGCTTGTTGCTGGATCGAAGCTCCTACAATGAGCAGTTCTTC.

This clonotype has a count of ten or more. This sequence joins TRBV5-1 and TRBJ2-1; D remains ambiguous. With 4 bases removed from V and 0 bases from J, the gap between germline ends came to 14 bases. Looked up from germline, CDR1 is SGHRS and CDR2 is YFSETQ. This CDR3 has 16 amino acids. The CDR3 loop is CASSDGRLSSYNEQFF. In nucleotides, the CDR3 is TGCGCCAGCAGCGACGGACGGTTAAGCTCCTACAATGAGCAGTTCTTC.

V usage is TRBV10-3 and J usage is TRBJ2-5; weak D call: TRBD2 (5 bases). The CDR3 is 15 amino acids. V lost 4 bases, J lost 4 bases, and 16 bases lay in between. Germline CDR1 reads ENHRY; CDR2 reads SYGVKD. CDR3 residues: CAISGDGVFAETQYF. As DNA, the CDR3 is TGTGCCATCAGTGGCGACGGGGTGTTCGCAGAGACCCAGTACTTC.

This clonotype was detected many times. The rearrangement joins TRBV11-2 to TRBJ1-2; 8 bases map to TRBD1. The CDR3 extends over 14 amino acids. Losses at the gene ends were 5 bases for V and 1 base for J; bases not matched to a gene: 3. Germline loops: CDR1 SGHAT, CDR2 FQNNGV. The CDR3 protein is CASSPTGVNYGYTF. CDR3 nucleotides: TGTGCCAGCAGCCCGACAGGGGTTAACTATGGCTACACCTTC. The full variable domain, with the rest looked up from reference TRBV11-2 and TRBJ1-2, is EAGVAQSPRYKIIEKRQSVAFWCNPISGHATLYWYQQILGQGPKLLIQFQNNGVVDDSQLPKDRFSAERLKGVDSTLKIQPAKLEDSAVYLCASSPTGVNYGYTFGSGTRLTVV.

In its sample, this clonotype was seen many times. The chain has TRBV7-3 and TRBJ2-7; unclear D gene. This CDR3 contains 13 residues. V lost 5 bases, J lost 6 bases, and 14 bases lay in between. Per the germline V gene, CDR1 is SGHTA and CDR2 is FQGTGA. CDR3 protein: CASSPSIVGEQYF. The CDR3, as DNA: TGTGCCAGCAGCCCATCTATAGTCGGCGAGCAGTACTTC.

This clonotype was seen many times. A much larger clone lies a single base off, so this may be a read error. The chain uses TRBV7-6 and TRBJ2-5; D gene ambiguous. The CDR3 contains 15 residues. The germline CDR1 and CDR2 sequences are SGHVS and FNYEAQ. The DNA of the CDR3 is TGTGCCAGCAGCGACGGCCGACACAAGCAAGAGACCCAGCACTTC. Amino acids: CASSDGRHKQETQHF.

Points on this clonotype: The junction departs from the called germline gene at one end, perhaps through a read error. The CDR3 DNA reads as TGTGCCAGCAGCTTCGGTGGGACTAATGGAAAACTGTTTTTT. This encodes CASSFGGTNGKLFF. The gene calls are TRBV7-8 and TRBJ1-4, with a tentative D call TRBD1 (5 bases). This CDR3 is built from 14 residues. The V gene's germline CDR1 is SGHVS and CDR2 FQNEAQ.

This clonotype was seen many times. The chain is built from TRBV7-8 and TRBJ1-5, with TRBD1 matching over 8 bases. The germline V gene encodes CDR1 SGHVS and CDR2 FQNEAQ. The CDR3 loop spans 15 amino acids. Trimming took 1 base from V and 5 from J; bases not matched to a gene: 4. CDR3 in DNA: TGTGCCAGCAGCTTAGGGGACAGGCTGGATCAGCCCCAGCATTTT. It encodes CASSLGDRLDQPQHF.

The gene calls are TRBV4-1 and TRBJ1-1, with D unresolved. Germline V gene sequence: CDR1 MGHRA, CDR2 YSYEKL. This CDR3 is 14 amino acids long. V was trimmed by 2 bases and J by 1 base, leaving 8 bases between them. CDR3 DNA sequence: TGCGCCAGCAGCCAAAAGGGCGCGAACACTGAAGCTTTCTTT. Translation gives CASSQKGANTEAFF.

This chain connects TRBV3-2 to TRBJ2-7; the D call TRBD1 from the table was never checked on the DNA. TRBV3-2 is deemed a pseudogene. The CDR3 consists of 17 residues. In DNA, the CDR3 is TGTGCCAGCAGCCCCCGGGACAGGGGGGGACTCATAGGGGAGCAGTACTTC. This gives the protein CASSPRDRGGLIGEQYF.

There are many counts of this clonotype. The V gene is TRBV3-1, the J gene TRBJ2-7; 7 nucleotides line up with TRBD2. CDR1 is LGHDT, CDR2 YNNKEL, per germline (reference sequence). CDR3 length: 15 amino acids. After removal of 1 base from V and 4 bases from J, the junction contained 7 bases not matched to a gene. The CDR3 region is CASSQVGGSQYEQYF. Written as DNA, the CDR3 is TGTGCCAGCAGCCAAGTGGGCGGGAGTCAATACGAGCAGTACTTC.

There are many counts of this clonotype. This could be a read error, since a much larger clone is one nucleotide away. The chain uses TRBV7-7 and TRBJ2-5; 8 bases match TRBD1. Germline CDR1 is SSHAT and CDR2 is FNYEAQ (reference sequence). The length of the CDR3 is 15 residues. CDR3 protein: CASSLTGGYGETQHF. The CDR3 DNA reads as TGTGCTAGCAGCTTAACAGGGGGGTACGGTGAGACCCAGCACTTC.